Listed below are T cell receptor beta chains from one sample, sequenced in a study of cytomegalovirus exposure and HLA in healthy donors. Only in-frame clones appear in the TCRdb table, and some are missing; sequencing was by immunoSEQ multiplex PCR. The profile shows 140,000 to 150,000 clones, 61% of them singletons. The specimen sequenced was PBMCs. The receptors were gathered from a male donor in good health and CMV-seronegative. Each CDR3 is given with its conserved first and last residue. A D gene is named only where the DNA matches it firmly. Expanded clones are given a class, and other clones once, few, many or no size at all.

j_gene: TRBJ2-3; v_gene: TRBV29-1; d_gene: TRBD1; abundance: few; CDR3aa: CSVGGQLTDTQYF; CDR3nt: TGCAGCGTTGGGGGACAGCTCACAGATACGCAGTATTTT
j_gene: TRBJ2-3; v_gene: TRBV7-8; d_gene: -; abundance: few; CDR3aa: CASSLAPARSITDTQYF; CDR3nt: TGTGCCAGCAGCTTAGCTCCGGCCAGGTCAATCACAGATACGCAGTATTTT
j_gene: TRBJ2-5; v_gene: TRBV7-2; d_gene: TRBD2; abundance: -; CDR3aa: CASSLYFSSSGGAKETQYF; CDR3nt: TGTGCCAGCAGCTTATACTTTTCTAGTAGCGGGGGGGCCAAGGAGACCCAGTACTTC
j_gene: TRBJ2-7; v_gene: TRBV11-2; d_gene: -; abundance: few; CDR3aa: CASSFVRGSSYEQYF; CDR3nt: TGTGCCAGCAGCTTTGTCAGGGGATCCAGCTACGAGCAGTACTTC
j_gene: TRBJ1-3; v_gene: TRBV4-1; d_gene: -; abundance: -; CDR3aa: CASSQFHLQVFAGNTIYF; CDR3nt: TGCGCCAGCAGCCAGTTCCACCTACAGGTCTTCGCTGGAAACACCATATATTTT
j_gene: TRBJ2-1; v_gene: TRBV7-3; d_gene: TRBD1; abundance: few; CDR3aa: CASSLSQGNEQFF; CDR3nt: TGTGCCAGCAGCTTATCACAGGGGAATGAGCAGTTCTTC
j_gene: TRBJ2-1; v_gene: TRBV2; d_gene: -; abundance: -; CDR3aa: CASSVDSGGSSYNEQFF; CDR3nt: TGTGCCAGCAGTGTCGATAGCGGTGGAAGCTCCTACAATGAGCAGTTCTTC
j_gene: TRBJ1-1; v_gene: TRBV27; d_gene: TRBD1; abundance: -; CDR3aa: CASRDRLGNTEAFF; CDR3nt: TGTGCCAGCAGGGACAGGTTGGGTAACACTGAAGCTTTCTTT
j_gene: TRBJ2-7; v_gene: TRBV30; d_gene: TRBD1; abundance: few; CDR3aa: CAWSGQGAYEQYF; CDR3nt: TGTGCCTGGAGTGGACAGGGGGCCTACGAGCAGTACTTC
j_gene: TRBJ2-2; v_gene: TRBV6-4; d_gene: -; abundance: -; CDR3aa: CASKRGGTGHTGELFF; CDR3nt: TGTGCCAGCAAGAGGGGAGGCACAGGCCACACCGGGGAGCTGTTTTTT
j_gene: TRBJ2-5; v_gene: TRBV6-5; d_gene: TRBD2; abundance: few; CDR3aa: CASNPGGMRETQYF; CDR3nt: TGTGCCAGCAACCCCGGGGGGATGAGGGAGACCCAGTACTTC
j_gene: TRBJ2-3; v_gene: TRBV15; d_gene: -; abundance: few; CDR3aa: CATSLERQTTNTQYF; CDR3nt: TGTGCCACCAGCCTCGAAAGACAGACCACAAATACGCAGTATTTT
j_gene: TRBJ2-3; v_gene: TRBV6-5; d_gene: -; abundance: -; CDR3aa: CASSRPGDTQYF; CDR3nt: TGTGCCAGCAGTCGACCGGGGGATACGCAGTATTTT
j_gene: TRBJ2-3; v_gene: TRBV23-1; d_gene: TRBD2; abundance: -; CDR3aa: CASSQTLLAGGRTDTQYF; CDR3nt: TGCGCCAGCAGTCAAACGCTACTAGCGGGGGGTAGAACAGATACGCAGTATTTT
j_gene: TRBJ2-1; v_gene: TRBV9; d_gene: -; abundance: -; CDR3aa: CASSTGDSSYNEQFF; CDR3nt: TGTGCCAGCAGCACCGGAGACAGCTCCTACAATGAGCAGTTCTTC
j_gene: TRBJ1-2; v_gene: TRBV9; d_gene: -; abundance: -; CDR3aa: CASSVTWESGYTF; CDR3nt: TGTGCCAGCAGCGTAACTTGGGAGTCCGGCTACACCTTC
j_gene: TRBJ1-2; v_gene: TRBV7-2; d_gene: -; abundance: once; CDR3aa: CASSFRGDSGGSGYTF; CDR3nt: TGTGCCAGCAGCTTTAGGGGGGACTCGGGGGGGAGTGGCTACACCTTC
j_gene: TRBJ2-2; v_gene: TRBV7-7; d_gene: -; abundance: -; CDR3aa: CASSLRLNTGELFF; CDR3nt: TGTGCCAGCAGCTTGAGACTGAACACCGGGGAGCTGTTTTTT
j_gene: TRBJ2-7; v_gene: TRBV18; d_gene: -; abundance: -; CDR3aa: CASSVRNSEEQYF; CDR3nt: TGTGCCAGCTCGGTACGTAACTCCGAAGAGCAGTACTTC
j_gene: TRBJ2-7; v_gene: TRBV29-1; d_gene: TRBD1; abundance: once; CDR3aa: CSVPQGAEQYF; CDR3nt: TGCAGCGTCCCACAGGGGGCAGAGCAGTACTTC
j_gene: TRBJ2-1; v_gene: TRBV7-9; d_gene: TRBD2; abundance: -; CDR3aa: CASSFWGLDEQFF; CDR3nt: TGTGCCAGCAGCTTCTGGGGACTAGATGAGCAGTTCTTC
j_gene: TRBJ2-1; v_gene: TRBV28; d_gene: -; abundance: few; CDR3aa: CASRKLGVPKRNEQFF; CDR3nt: TGTGCCAGCAGAAAGCTCGGCGTCCCCAAGCGCAATGAGCAGTTCTTC
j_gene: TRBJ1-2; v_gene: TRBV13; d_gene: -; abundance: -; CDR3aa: CASTKDFNYGYTF; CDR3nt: TGTGCCAGCACCAAGGACTTTAACTATGGCTACACCTTC
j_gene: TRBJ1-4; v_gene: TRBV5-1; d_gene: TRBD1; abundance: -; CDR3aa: CASSLVRGPGEKLFF; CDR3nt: TGCGCCAGCAGCTTGGTCAGGGGGCCGGGTGAAAAACTGTTTTTT
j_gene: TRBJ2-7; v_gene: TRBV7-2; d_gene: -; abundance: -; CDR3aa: CASRSLSLQGDEQYF; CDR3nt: TGTGCCAGCAGGAGCCTGTCTTTGCAGGGTGACGAGCAGTACTTC
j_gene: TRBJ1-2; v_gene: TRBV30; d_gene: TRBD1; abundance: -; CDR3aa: CAWSETGTGGSYGYTF; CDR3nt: TGTGCCTGGAGCGAAACCGGGACAGGGGGCTCCTATGGCTACACCTTC
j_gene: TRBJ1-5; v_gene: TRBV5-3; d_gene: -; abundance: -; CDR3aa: CARSHRCHRANSNQPQHF; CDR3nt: TGTGCCAGAAGTCACAGGTGTCACCGGGCCAATAGCAATCAGCCCCAGCATTTT
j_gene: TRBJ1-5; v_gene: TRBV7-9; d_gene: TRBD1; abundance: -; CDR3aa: CASSLAGQGRDQPQHF; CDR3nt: TGTGCCAGCAGCTTAGCGGGACAGGGGAGAGATCAGCCCCAGCATTTT
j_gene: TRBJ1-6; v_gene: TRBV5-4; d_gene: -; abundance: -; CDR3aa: CASSLDGRFNSPLHF; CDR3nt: TGTGCCAGCAGCTTGGACGGGAGATTTAATTCACCCCTCCACTTT
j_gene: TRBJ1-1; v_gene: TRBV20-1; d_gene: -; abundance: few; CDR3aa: CSARRGGGAFF; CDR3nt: TGCAGTGCTAGGAGGGGAGGGGGAGCTTTCTTT
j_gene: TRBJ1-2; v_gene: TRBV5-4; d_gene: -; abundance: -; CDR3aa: CASSLAFGGVSYGYTF; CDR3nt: TGTGCCAGCAGCTTGGCCTTTGGGGGGGTAAGCTATGGCTACACCTTC
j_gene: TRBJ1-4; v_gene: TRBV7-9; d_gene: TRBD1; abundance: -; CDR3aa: CSSSSGTGFRKLFF; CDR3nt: TGTTCCAGCAGTTCCGGGACAGGGTTCAGAAAACTGTTTTTT
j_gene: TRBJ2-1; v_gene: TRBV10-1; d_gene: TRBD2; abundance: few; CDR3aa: CASSEELAGSEQFF; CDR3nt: TGCGCCAGCAGTGAGGAACTAGCGGGGAGTGAGCAGTTCTTC
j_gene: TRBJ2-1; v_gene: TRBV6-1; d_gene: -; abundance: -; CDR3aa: CASSDTPRGTYNEQFF; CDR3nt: TGTGCCAGCAGTGATACCCCCAGGGGAACTTACAATGAGCAGTTCTTC
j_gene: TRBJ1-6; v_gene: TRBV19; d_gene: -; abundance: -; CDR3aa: CASSIEKFGNSPLHF; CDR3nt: TGTGCCAGTAGTATAGAGAAGTTCGGTAATTCACCCCTCCACTTT
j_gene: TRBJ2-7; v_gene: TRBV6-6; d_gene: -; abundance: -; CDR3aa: CASSDPSSYEQYF; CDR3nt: TGTGCCAGCAGCGATCCGAGCTCCTACGAGCAGTACTTC
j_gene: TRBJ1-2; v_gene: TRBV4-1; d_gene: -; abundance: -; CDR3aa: CASSQDGLVSVYGYTF; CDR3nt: TGCGCCAGCAGCCAAGACGGACTTGTATCGGTCTATGGCTACACCTTC
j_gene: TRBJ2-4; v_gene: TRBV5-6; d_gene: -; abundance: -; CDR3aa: CASSHRQKAQYF; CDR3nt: TGTGCCAGCAGCCACCGACAGAAGGCGCAGTACTTC
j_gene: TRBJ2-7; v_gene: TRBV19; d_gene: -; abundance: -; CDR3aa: CASSIAQGAYEQYF; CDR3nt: TGTGCCAGTAGTATAGCTCAGGGCGCCTACGAGCAGTACTTC
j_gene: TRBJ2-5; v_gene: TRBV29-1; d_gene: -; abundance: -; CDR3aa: CSVSQGQETQYF; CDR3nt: TGCAGCGTGAGCCAGGGGCAAGAGACCCAGTACTTC
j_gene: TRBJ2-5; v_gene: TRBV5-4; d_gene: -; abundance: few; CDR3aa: CASSSDREGGQETQYF; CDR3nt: TGTGCCAGCAGCTCGGACAGGGAGGGAGGGCAAGAGACCCAGTACTTC
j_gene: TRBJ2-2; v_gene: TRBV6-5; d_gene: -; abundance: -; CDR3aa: CASSRGQTGELFF; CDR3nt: TGTGCCAGCAGTAGGGGCCAAACCGGGGAGCTGTTTTTT
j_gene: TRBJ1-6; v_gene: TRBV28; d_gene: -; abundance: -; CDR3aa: CASSFPTGMALHF; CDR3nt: TGTGCCAGCAGTTTTCCTACAGGGATGGCCCTCCACTTT
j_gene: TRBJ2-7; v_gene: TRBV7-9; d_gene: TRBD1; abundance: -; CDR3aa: CASSADRGYEQYF; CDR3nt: TGTGCCAGCAGCGCAGACAGGGGTTACGAGCAGTACTTC
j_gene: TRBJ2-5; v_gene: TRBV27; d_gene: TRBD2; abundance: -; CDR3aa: CASSWTSLQTQYF; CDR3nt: TGTGCCAGCAGTTGGACTAGCCTGCAGACCCAGTACTTC
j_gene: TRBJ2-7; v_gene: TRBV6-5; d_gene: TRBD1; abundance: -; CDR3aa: CASSYGGQGYEQYF; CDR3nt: TGTGCCAGCAGTTACGGGGGACAGGGTTACGAGCAGTACTTC
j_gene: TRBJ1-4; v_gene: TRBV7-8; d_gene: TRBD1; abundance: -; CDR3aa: CASTSSGTGFEKLFF; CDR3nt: TGTGCCAGCACCTCCTCCGGGACAGGTTTTGAAAAACTGTTTTTT
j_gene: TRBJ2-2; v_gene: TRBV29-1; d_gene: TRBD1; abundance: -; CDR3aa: CSVDTGQGFGELFF; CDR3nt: TGCAGCGTTGATACGGGACAGGGGTTCGGGGAGCTGTTTTTT